The 21 T cell receptor beta chains reported below all come from one sample, sequenced in a study of post-analysis software for immune sequencing data. Study-level points and caveats: When patients were compared with controls, roughly five TRBV segments were more frequent, TRBV5-6, TRBV5-1 and TRBV20-1 among them.

Researchers reported that TCR beta cDNA libraries carried unique molecular identifiers. TCRdb re-called the PCR reads through MiXCR, storing one row per CDR3 protein. Of some 890,000 distinct CDR3 sequences in the sample, approximately 53% were seen once. No antigen has been identified for these receptors. The source material was blood. The origin of the receptors is a girl aged 10 to 17 with multiple sclerosis.

This sequence joins TRBV6-6 and TRBJ2-1; tentatively, D is TRBD1 or TRBD2 (6 bases each). Trimming stripped 0 bases from V and 9 bases from J, with 18 bases between. The germline CDR1 and CDR2 sequences are MNHNY and SVGAGI (reference sequence). The CDR3 is 16 residues long. Here the CDR3 DNA reads TGTGCCAGCAGTTACTCGAAACAGGGATTGGAGGGTGAGCAGTTCTTC. It translates to CASSYSKQGLEGEQFF.

CDR3 coding DNA: TGTGCCAGCAGCGATACTACCGGGACAGAGCGTAACTATGGCTACACCTTC. As protein: CASSDTTGTERNYGYTF. The chain combines TRBV9 with TRBJ1-2; the match to TRBD1 covers 7 bases. Germline CDR1 SGDLS, CDR2 YYNGEE. This CDR3 is 17 amino acids long. V lost 3 bases, J lost 1 base, and 12 bases stayed unmatched.

V gene TRBV7-9 combines with J gene TRBJ2-7, with 7 bases fitting TRBD1. The CDR3 contains 15 residues. V dropped 5 bases and J dropped 3; count of bases not matched to a gene: 10. The germline V gene encodes CDR1 SEHNR and CDR2 FQNEAQ (reference sequence). The DNA for the CDR3 is TGTGCCAGCAGCCCACAGGTAACAGGGGACTACGAGCAGTACTTC. Protein product: CASSPQVTGDYEQYF.

The CDR3 DNA is TGCGCCAGCAGCTGGGGACAGTTAACAACTAATGAAAAACTGTTTTTT. Its protein product is CASSWGQLTTNEKLFF. The chain combines TRBV5-1 with TRBJ1-4; 7 bases agree with TRBD1. Germline-derived CDR1 and CDR2 are SGHRS and YFSETQ. The CDR3 is 16 amino acids. The trim removed 3 bases at V and 0 bases at J, leaving 5 bases unmatched.

This chain uses TRBV10-3 with TRBJ2-7, with 13 bases fitting TRBD2. Unmatched junction bases numbered 4, after V lost 6 bases and J lost 5 bases. Looked up from germline, CDR1 is ENHRY and CDR2 is SYGVKD. There are 14 residues in the CDR3. The CDR3 is CAISGTSGINEQYF. DNA for the CDR3: TGTGCCATCAGCGGGACTAGCGGGATCAACGAGCAGTACTTC.

This clonotype was seen more than once but under ten times. The chain links TRBV7-6 to TRBJ2-5, with TRBD1 matching over 11 bases. The DNA end is a closer match to TRBJ2-7, so the J assignment may be wrong. The CDR3 sequence is 15 residues long. Germline V gives CDR1 SGHVS, CDR2 FNYEAQ. The CDR3 region is CASSQGDRGFYEQYF. CDR3 in DNA: TGTGCCAGCAGCCAAGGGGACAGGGGGTTTTACGAGCAGTACTTC.

This clonotype was detected ten times or more. V usage is TRBV7-9 and J usage is TRBJ2-7, with D possibly matching TRBD2 (5 bases). The CDR3 length is 12 residues. Germline V gene data show CDR1 as SEHNR and CDR2 as FQNEAQ (reference sequence). V lost 4 bases and J 5 bases, leaving 9 bases between the germline ends. This CDR3 reads CASSSTGNEQYF. For the CDR3, the DNA is TGTGCCAGCAGCTCGACGGGGAACGAGCAGTACTTC.

J is TRBJ1-2 and V is TRBV5-1; D is perhaps TRBD1 (6 bases). Per germline, CDR1 SGHRS and CDR2 YFSETQ. The CDR3 contains 13 residues. V lost 4 bases and J lost 6, with 13 bases in between. This CDR3 reads CASSPGDPDGYTF. The CDR3 DNA sequence: TGCGCCAGCAGCCCAGGGGATCCGGATGGCTACACCTTC.

V gene TRBV7-3 combines with J gene TRBJ2-7, with 15 positions matching TRBD2. This CDR3 is built from 18 residues. V lost 2 bases, J lost 0 bases, and 5 bases stayed unmatched. CDR1 and CDR2 from the germline V gene are SGHTA and FQGTGA. CDR3 residues: CASSLAGTSGRHSYEQYF. Here the CDR3 DNA reads TGTGCCAGCAGCTTAGCCGGGACTAGCGGGAGGCACTCCTACGAGCAGTACTTC.

The chain is built from TRBV12-3 or TRBV12-4 and TRBJ1-2; D may be TRBD1 (5 bases). The germline V and J ends were trimmed by 4 bases and 3 bases, with 21 bases remaining between them. The CDR3 loop spans 17 amino acids. The CDR3 reads CASSSMRGEELYYGYTF. The CDR3 bases are TGTGCCAGCAGTTCGATGAGGGGTGAGGAGTTGTACTATGGCTACACCTTC.

The chain recombines TRBV5-1 with TRBJ2-3; no firm D call. The CDR3 spans 15 residues. Trimming removed 4 bases at V and 0 bases at J, with 12 bases between. CDR1 is SGHRS and CDR2 is YFSETQ in the germline V gene. The CDR3 spells CASSPHGVSTDTQYF. The CDR3 nucleotides read TGCGCCAGCAGCCCCCATGGGGTAAGCACAGATACGCAGTATTTT.

CDR3 in DNA: TGCGCCAGCAGCTTGACTCTAGGGACAGGGGTCAACGAGCAGTACTTC. Its translation: CASSLTLGTGVNEQYF. The rearrangement joins TRBV5-1 to TRBJ2-5, with TRBD1 matching 10 bases. The last part of the DNA fits TRBJ2-7 better; the J call may be wrong. Germline lookup yields CDR1 SGHRS and CDR2 YFSETQ. This CDR3 has 16 amino acids.

V is TRBV15 and J is TRBJ1-2; 9 bases fit TRBD1. Germline CDR1 is LNHNV and CDR2 is YYDKDF (reference sequence). The length of the CDR3 is 13 residues. The V segment lost 9 bases and the J segment 4 bases; nucleotides outside the gene matches: 6. The CDR3: CATKRGQGYGYTF. CDR3 coding DNA: TGTGCCACGAAGAGGGGACAGGGCTATGGCTACACCTTC.

This clonotype has more than one count but fewer than ten. The V call is TRBV9, the J call TRBJ2-6; D is tentatively TRBD1 or TRBD2 (5 bases each). Trimming pared 4 bases from V and 1 base from J, leaving 15 bases between. The germline gives CDR1 SGDLS, CDR2 YYNGEE. This CDR3 is built from 17 residues. The CDR3 sequence: CASSPGTPPSGANVLTF. The CDR3 DNA follows: TGTGCCAGCAGCCCTGGGACCCCTCCATCTGGGGCCAACGTCCTGACTTTC.

V gene TRBV11-2 combines with J gene TRBJ1-4; 9 positions agree with TRBD1. The V gene end was trimmed by 3 bases and the J gene end by 5 bases; junction bases not matched to a gene: 1. Germline-derived CDR1 and CDR2 are SGHAT and FQNNGV. The CDR3 extends over 14 amino acids. The CDR3 protein is CASSFGQGNEKLFF. The CDR3 region has the DNA TGTGCCAGCAGCTTCGGACAGGGGAATGAAAAACTGTTTTTT.

CDR3 residues: CASSLGRRLNSYEQYF. In DNA form, the CDR3 reads TGCGCCAGCAGCTTGGGACGGAGATTAAACTCCTACGAGCAGTACTTC. The chain has TRBV5-1 and TRBJ2-7; D is ambiguous. With 0 bases removed from V and 0 bases from J, the gap between germline ends came to 13 bases. The germline gives CDR1 SGHRS, CDR2 YFSETQ. The CDR3 loop spans 16 amino acids.

CDR3 in DNA: TGTGCCAGCAGTGACGGGACAGGGGGCCGGGAGACCCAGTACTTC. It codes for CASSDGTGGRETQYF. The chain has TRBV2 and TRBJ2-5, with 12 positions matching TRBD1. Trimming took 3 bases from V and 5 from J; bases not matched to a gene: 4. This CDR3 region has 15 residues. Per germline, CDR1 SNHLY and CDR2 FYNNEI.

The V call is TRBV29-1, the J call TRBJ2-7; TRBD2 might be the D (6 bases). Per germline, CDR1 SQVTM and CDR2 ANQGSEA. Between the trimmed V and J ends, which lost 4 bases and 2 bases, there was a span of 15 bases. CDR3 size: 14 residues. This CDR3 is CSVAGGAGTYEQYF. Here the CDR3 DNA reads TGCAGCGTTGCCGGCGGGGCAGGGACCTACGAGCAGTACTTC.

V gene TRBV7-8 combines with J gene TRBJ2-7; no firm D call. Germline CDR1 SGHVS, CDR2 FQNEAQ. The V gene lost 1 base and the J gene lost 7 bases, with 14 bases spanning the gap. The CDR3 totals 14 residues. This CDR3 is CASSLVARNNEQYF. The CDR3 coding sequence is TGTGCCAGCAGCTTAGTGGCTAGGAACAATGAGCAGTACTTC.

The chain has TRBV29-1 and TRBJ2-1, with D tentatively TRBD2 (6 bases). Between the trimmed V and J ends, which lost 5 bases and 0 bases, there was a span of 14 bases. CDR1 SQVTM and CDR2 ANQGSEA come from the germline V gene. The CDR3 consists of 15 residues. The CDR3 DNA is TGCAGCGTTTCTCCTGGAGGGAGCTCCTACAATGAGCAGTTCTTC. This translates into CSVSPGGSSYNEQFF.

The chain recombines TRBV9 with TRBJ2-7; the match to TRBD1 covers 7 bases. The J call is uncertain, as TRBJ2-5 better fits the DNA end. This CDR3 has 15 amino acids. Germline CDR1 and CDR2: SGDLS and YYNGEE. CDR3 nucleotides: TGTGCCAGCAGCTTACAGGGGCTCCCTGTAGAGACCCAGTACTTC. Encoded protein: CASSLQGLPVETQYF.